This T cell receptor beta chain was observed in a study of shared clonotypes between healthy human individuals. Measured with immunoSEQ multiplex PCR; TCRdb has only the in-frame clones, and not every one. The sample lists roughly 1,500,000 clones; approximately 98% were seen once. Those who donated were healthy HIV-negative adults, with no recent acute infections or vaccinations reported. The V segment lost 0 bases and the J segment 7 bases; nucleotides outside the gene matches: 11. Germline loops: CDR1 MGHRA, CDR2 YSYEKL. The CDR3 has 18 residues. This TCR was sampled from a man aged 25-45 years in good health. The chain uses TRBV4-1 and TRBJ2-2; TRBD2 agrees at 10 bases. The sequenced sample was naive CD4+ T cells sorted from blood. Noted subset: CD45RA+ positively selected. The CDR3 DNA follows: TGCGCCAGCAGCCAAGATATGCTAGCGGGAGTCTGGAACGGGGAGCTGTTTTTT. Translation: CASSQDMLAGVWNGELFF.